The clone carrying this TCR beta chain was seen only once. Clones were sequenced by immunoSEQ multiplex PCR, and TCRdb holds only the in-frame ones, with some missing. The table records roughly 48,000 clones, 94% of them present only once. CDR1 SGHRS and CDR2 YFSETQ come from the germline V gene. CDR3 length equals 16 residues. V lost 0 bases to trimming and J lost 4 bases; unmatched junction nucleotides: 9. This entry is derived from a study of T cell changes during pregnancy in multiple sclerosis. The sequence was collected from a female donor with multiple sclerosis, enrolled in a pregnancy study. The sequencing used CD4+ T cells from peripheral blood mononuclear cells, collected in the first trimester of pregnancy. V is TRBV5-1 and J is TRBJ2-5, with 7 bases aligning to TRBD1. CDR3 sequence reads: CASSLAKGAGLETQYF. The CDR3 nucleotides read TGCGCCAGCAGCTTGGCGAAGGGGGCAGGTTTAGAGACCCAGTACTTC. The entire variable domain, with the rest obtained from reference TRBV5-1 and TRBJ2-5, is as follows: KAGVTQTPRYLIKTRGQQVTLSCSPISGHRSVSWYQQTPGQGLQFLFEYFSETQRNKGNFPGRFSGRQFSNSRSEMNVSTLELGDSALYLCASSLAKGAGLETQYFGPGTRLLVL.